This TCR beta chain was identified in a study of human T cells and chemical hapten exposure (dated by TCRdb to 2020 to 2022). With respect to the entire study: For sensitization, 2% DPC in acetone was applied to an approximately 2 cm by approximately 2 cm area of upper inner arm skin. Blood samples were taken from patients before sensitization (week 0) and at 2, 6 and about 24 weeks after DPC sensitization. Alopecia areata with under or over 50% scalp involvement, alopecia totalis and alopecia universalis were represented in the patient cohort, which was mostly female. For TCR sequencing, blood came from about 28 alopecia patients at anywhere from one to four time points (pre-sensitization, 2, 6 and 24 weeks). Peripheral blood TCR repertoire changes were tracked in vivo in alopecia patients during primary and secondary sensitization to the hapten diphenylcyclopropenone (DPC). Weekly therapeutic DPC doses were additionally applied to the scalp of patients throughout the approximately 24-week study period. The libraries were sequenced as a pool, and the TCR yield per sample differed mostly because of small variations in library volumes within the pool. Patch testing was performed on the upper back with Finn chambers containing 0.01% DPC, and the patch tests were scored after 6 days according to International Contact Dermatitis Research Group standards.

The germline V gene yields LGHNA for CDR1 and YSLEER for CDR2. The germline ends are 7 bases apart after V is trimmed by 0 bases and J by 5 bases. The CDR3 covers 13 residues, taking in both the cysteine and the phenylalanine. Only CDR3 DNA is held: 39 bases, read in frame from base 1. In this sample, this clonotype turned up many times. Its specific antigen is unknown. Per-base quality was not reported, and no clone a single base away is much larger than it. Here is what the overall study found, with its caveats: Repeated subsampling changed both the strength of the expansion versus patch-test correlation and the threshold at which the correlation became significant. No change with DPC sensitization was found in the number of TCRs above 1 in 1000 frequency, and no evidence of global repertoire structure alterations was found. The number of PT1 expanded TCRs positively correlated with patch test score, significant at thresholds 8, 16 and 32 but not 4. Significantly more large CDR3 similarity clusters were formed by expanded TCRs than by pre-sensitization or healthy control sets, consistent with antigen-driven responses. All patients had alopecia, a presumed autoimmune disease, so their immune response might differ from that of healthy individuals.

This sample's time point label indicates: pre-sensitization, week 0. The label giving this sample's treatment or condition can be read as: therapeutic diphenylcyclopropenone sensitization with weekly scalp DPC. At every patch-test visit, the blood draw took place before the patch test was put on. Patients were considered eligible if aged 18 to 70, diagnosed with alopecia and deemed suitable for DPC therapy, and patients were excluded if pregnant. Unfractionated whole blood was collected in Tempus Blood RNA tubes, and total RNA was extracted from that blood. The method was RACE. The instrument given in TCRdb is NextSeq 500. During library preparation, unique molecular identifiers were attached to individual cDNA molecules so that TCRs could be counted in a quantitative, reproducible way. Each blood RNA sample was used to sequence both TCR alpha and TCR beta chains. Processing in the source paper ran as follows. Samples had a median of roughly 91,000 TCRs, with a range from 23,224 to 690,600. The Decombinator software suite was used to annotate V, J and CDR3 in the TCR reads. To make PS versus PT1 abundance plots, every sample was subsampled to the same number of TCRs (28,000). Expanded TCRs were defined as absent before sensitization and observed at least eight times at the 2-week time point. TCRdb handled the public reads itself, with Q25 trimming in fastp and clone calling in MiXCR, and kept productive beta chains. Merged by CDR3 protein, the rows form single entries marked with the most common genes and DNA. These V and J calls rely on TCRdb rather than the paper's analysis. This sample gives 85,000 to 90,000 distinct CDR3 sequences in total; nearly 10% of them show up just once. 3.6% of the sample belongs to the ten largest clones.

The sequence is built from TRBV4-3 and TRBJ1-2; the D segment cannot be called with confidence. This receptor was taken from a woman aged 35 to 49 with alopecia areata. Some clones in this sample may be carry-over from other donors' samples. Sequences were derived from whole blood, sampled in connection with sensitization to the hapten diphenylcyclopropenone (DPC). DNA sequence: TGCGCCAGCAGCCAAGAGAGAGGGTATGGCTACACCTTC. It translates as CASSQERGYGYTF.